This passage covers 22 T cell receptor beta chains from one sample sequenced in a study of T-cell memory formation after mild COVID-19. TCRdb recomputed calls from the 5' RACE reads with MiXCR, one row per CDR3 protein. The sample consists of some 30,000 distinct CDR3 sequences, around 7% of them appearing once. Sequencing was performed on PBMCs or a T cell subset sorted from them (not recorded which). The receptor source for this set is an adult woman who had mild COVID-19 (a few samples of this study predate the infection). Cell type and time point are not known.

This clonotype has ten or more counts. The V and J genes are TRBV27 and TRBJ1-5; D remains ambiguous. The CDR3 totals 15 residues. Trimming pared 4 bases from V and 2 bases from J, leaving 12 bases between. From germline, CDR1 is MNHEY and CDR2 SMNVEV (reference sequence). CDR3 nucleotide sequence: TGTGCCAGCAGTTCCTCGTCGAATCGCAATCAGCCCCAGCATTTT. As protein: CASSSSSNRNQPQHF.

Relative to its sample, this clonotype is medium-sized (0.01 to 0.1%). The V gene is TRBV4-2, the J gene TRBJ2-1, with 14 bases aligning to TRBD2. Trimming removed 10 bases from V and 0 bases from J; junction bases left unmatched: 5. The CDR3 has 16 amino acids. The germline gives CDR1 LGHNA, CDR2 YNFKEQ. The CDR3, as DNA: TGTGCCACCGGGACTAGCGGGGGTAGCTCCTACAATGAGCAGTTCTTC. Protein sequence: CATGTSGGSSYNEQFF.

This clonotype was seen at least ten times. J is TRBJ1-1 and V is TRBV12-3 or TRBV12-4; unclear D gene. The CDR3 contains 13 residues. The ends were cut back, 6 bases at V and 2 bases at J, with 10 bases in the middle. The DNA of the CDR3 is TGTGCCAGCAGCAAGGGCCGAAACACTGAAGCTTTCTTT. Encoded protein: CASSKGRNTEAFF.

This clonotype was seen repeatedly, ten times or more. The J gene is TRBJ2-3, the V gene TRBV12-3 or TRBV12-4; D is ambiguous. This CDR3 contains 11 residues. The V end lost 3 bases, the J end lost 5 bases, and 3 bases lay between the germline ends. The CDR3 coding sequence is TGTGCCAGCAGTTTTAGAGATACGCAGTATTTT. As protein: CASSFRDTQYF.

In this sample, this clonotype turned up many times. This chain joins TRBV9 and TRBJ2-5; a possible D gene is TRBD1 (6 bases). Trimming removed 4 bases from V and 2 bases from J, with 15 bases in between. The germline V gene encodes CDR1 SGDLS and CDR2 YYNGEE. The CDR3 is 15 amino acids. The CDR3 protein is CASSLAGTTQETQYF. CDR3 nucleotide sequence: TGTGCCAGCAGCCTAGCCGGGACAACACAAGAGACCCAGTACTTC.

This clonotype was detected ten times or more. The chain couples TRBV4-1 to TRBJ2-3; a possible D gene is TRBD1 (6 bases). The CDR3 length is 15 residues. V lost 1 base and J lost 2, with 10 bases in between. Germline V gene sequence: CDR1 MGHRA, CDR2 YSYEKL. The CDR3 DNA follows: TGCGCCAGCAGCCAAGGGGACATGGACACAGATACGCAGTATTTT. Translating gives CASSQGDMDTDTQYF.

This clonotype was picked up many times. This chain connects TRBV12-3 or TRBV12-4 to TRBJ1-1; unclear D gene. V lost 2 bases to trimming and J lost 4 bases, with 11 bases between them. CDR3 size: 14 residues. The CDR3 DNA is TGTGCCAGCAGTTTACTATCCCCGGGCACTGAAGCTTTCTTT. This sequence encodes CASSLLSPGTEAFF.

This clonotype was seen many times. The V and J genes are TRBV18 and TRBJ1-2, with D uncertain. The CDR3 sequence is 15 residues long. Germline V gene lookup returns CDR1 KGHSH and CDR2 LQKENI. V lost 0 bases to trimming and J lost 5 bases, with 13 bases between them. This CDR3 reads CASSPPLSPSYGYTF. CDR3 DNA sequence: TGTGCCAGCTCACCACCTCTGTCCCCCTCTTATGGCTACACCTTC.

This clonotype was recorded at least ten times. The chain links TRBV7-8 to TRBJ2-3; possibly TRBD1 for D (6 bases). CDR1 SGHVS and CDR2 FQNEAQ come from the germline V gene. V was cut by 5 bases and J by 0 bases, with 21 bases left in between. The CDR3 length is 18 residues. CDR3 sequence (DNA): TGTGCCAGCAGCCCGCGACTGGGGGCAGCAGGGAGCACAGATACGCAGTATTTT. Translated, it gives CASSPRLGAAGSTDTQYF.

The sample holds many counts of this clonotype. A junction end diverges from the germline sequence, so it may reflect a read error. This chain connects TRBV11-2 to TRBJ2-2; tentative D call: TRBD1 (6 bases). Germline V lookup: CDR1 SGHAT, CDR2 FQNNGV. The CDR3 extends over 15 amino acids. The CDR3: CATSLLNRVPGELFF. The CDR3, as DNA: TGTGCCACCAGCCTACTCAACAGGGTCCCCGGGGAGCTGTTTTTT. The complete variable domain, with remaining parts taken from reference TRBV11-2 and TRBJ2-2, reads EAGVAQSPRYKIIEKRQSVAFWCNPISGHATLYWYQQILGQGPKLLIQFQNNGVVDDSQLPKDRFSAERLKGVDSTLKIQPAKLEDSAVYLCATSLLNRVPGELFFGEGSRLTVL.

This clonotype has ten or more counts. The CDR3 DNA follows: TGTGCCAGTAGTATGCGATCGAGCGGGCCGACCTACGAGCAGTACTTC. Translating gives CASSMRSSGPTYEQYF. The J gene is TRBJ2-7, the V gene TRBV19, with a tentative D call TRBD2 (6 bases). The CDR3 sequence is 16 residues long. Trimming cost V 3 bases and J 2 bases, with 17 bases left between them. The germline V gene encodes CDR1 LNHDA and CDR2 SQIVND (reference sequence).

Ten or more counts support this clonotype. V usage is TRBV20-1 and J usage is TRBJ2-7; a weak D match, TRBD2 (6 bases). The ends were cut back, 3 bases at V and 0 bases at J, with 15 bases in the middle. The CDR3 consists of 15 residues. Germline CDR1 DFQATT, CDR2 SNEGSKA (reference sequence). Here the CDR3 DNA reads TGCAGTGCTAGTGGCGGGACTTTCAGCTCCTACGAGCAGTACTTC. It specifies CSASGGTFSSYEQYF.

This clonotype was seen repeatedly, ten times or more. This chain uses TRBV3-1 with TRBJ2-5; no clear D gene. Trimming stripped 4 bases from V and 5 bases from J, with 8 bases between. CDR1 is LGHDT, CDR2 YNNKEL, per germline (reference sequence). The CDR3 has 12 residues. The CDR3 region is CASSRWTETQYF. The CDR3 region has the DNA TGTGCCAGCAGCCGGTGGACGGAGACCCAGTACTTC.

On this clonotype itself: A much larger clone is a single base away; this may be a read error. The chain carries TRBV2 and TRBJ2-3, with 9 positions matching TRBD2. Germline values: CDR1 SNHLY, CDR2 FYNNEI. CDR3 length: 16 residues. The CDR3, as DNA: TGTGCCATCAGTGATCGGCGGGAGGGCATGGGAGATACGCAGTATTTT. It codes for CAISDRREGMGDTQYF. Full variable domain (remainder filled in from reference TRBV2 and TRBJ2-3): EPEVTQTPSHQVTQMGQEVILRCVPISNHLYFYWYRQILGQKVEFLVSFYNNEISEKSEIFDDQFSVERPDGSNFTLKIRSTKLEDSAMYFCAISDRREGMGDTQYFGPGTRLTVL.

This clonotype has a handful of counts. This chain connects TRBV15 to TRBJ1-1; no definite D call. The germline gives CDR1 LNHNV, CDR2 YYDKDF (reference sequence). V was trimmed by 3 bases and J by 2 bases, leaving 10 bases between them. This CDR3 has 14 amino acids. The CDR3 protein is CATSREGYNTEAFF. In DNA form, the CDR3 reads TGTGCCACCAGCAGGGAGGGATATAACACTGAAGCTTTCTTT.

The table lists this clonotype with a few counts. The chain recombines TRBV3-1 with TRBJ1-2; D unresolved. Trimming removed 0 bases at V and 8 bases at J, with 13 bases between. The CDR3 spans 14 residues. Germline-derived CDR1 and CDR2 are LGHDT and YNNKEL (reference sequence). The CDR3 region is CASSQEGRFIGYTF. The CDR3, as DNA: TGTGCCAGCAGCCAAGAGGGCAGGTTTATCGGCTACACCTTC.

V and J are TRBV6-5 and TRBJ1-3; D gene ambiguous. Looked up from germline, CDR1 is MNHEY and CDR2 is SVGAGI. The V and J ends lost 0 bases and 0 bases respectively, with 15 bases between them. The CDR3 length is 18 residues. The CDR3 region is CASSYSDVNSGSGNTIYF. Written as DNA, the CDR3 is TGTGCCAGCAGTTACTCGGACGTCAATTCGGGCTCTGGAAACACCATATATTTT.

The sample holds many counts of this clonotype. The rearrangement links TRBV5-1 to TRBJ1-1; 7 bases align to TRBD1. The V gene's germline CDR1 is SGHRS and CDR2 YFSETQ. The CDR3 is 13 amino acids. V was pared by 4 bases and J by 4 bases, with 4 bases of the junction left unmatched. Here the CDR3 DNA reads TGCGCCAGCAGCGGCGGGACAGTCACTGAAGCTTTCTTT. Residues: CASSGGTVTEAFF.

Many counts were recorded for this clonotype. Relative to the germline gene, one junction end is altered; a read error may explain this. The chain links TRBV30 to TRBJ2-7; D is possibly TRBD1 (7 bases). The CDR3 extends over 12 amino acids. The germline CDR1 and CDR2 sequences are GTSNPN and SVGIG (reference sequence). CDR3 nucleotides: TGCGCTAGGGGCAGGGGGACTCACGAGCAGTACTTC. Translating gives CARGRGTHEQYF.

This clonotype was observed many times. Its ends do not fully match the called genes, so a read error is possible. CDR3 in amino acids: CASSPITAGGPGELFF. CDR3 in DNA: TGTGCTAGCAGCCCGATTACAGCGGGAGGGCCCGGGGAGCTGTTTTTT. This chain uses TRBV7-7 with TRBJ2-2; the match to TRBD2 covers 10 bases. The germline V gene encodes CDR1 SSHAT and CDR2 FNYEAQ (reference sequence). This CDR3 spans 16 amino acids.

The sample holds many counts of this clonotype. The chain combines TRBV20-1 with TRBJ2-5; the D gene is possibly TRBD1 (6 bases). Trimming took 5 bases from V and 0 from J, leaving 13 bases between them. From germline, CDR1 is DFQATT and CDR2 SNEGSKA (reference sequence). The CDR3 length is 14 residues. The CDR3 loop reads CSAGQTAYQETQYF. In DNA form, the CDR3 reads TGCAGTGCTGGACAGACTGCGTACCAAGAGACCCAGTACTTC.

This clonotype was observed many times. The rearrangement links TRBV29-1 to TRBJ2-7, with 9 bases identical to TRBD1. The length of the CDR3 is 11 residues. J lost 11 bases, V lost 7 bases, and 9 bases had no gene match. Germline V lookup: CDR1 SQVTM, CDR2 ANQGSEA. The CDR3 DNA reads TGCAGCGCCGGTGGACAGGGGAGGGAGTACTTC. It encodes CSAGGQGREYF.